This record looks at one TCR beta chain sequence and its context. Its specificity is unknown. The CDR3 loop spans 16 amino acids. J lost 9 bases, V lost 7 bases, and 11 bases had no gene match. Germline lookup yields CDR1 LNHDA and CDR2 SQIVND (reference sequence). This sample is part of a study of shared clonotypes between healthy human individuals. Study background: A donor's plate count was three for CD4 naive and three for CD4 memory; CD8 naive had two and CD8 memory one.

In the original workflow: ImmunoSEQ only sent back junction sequences with no quality scores, so filtering was done differently. Profiled with immunoSEQ multiplex PCR; TCRdb holds only in-frame clones, not every one. V and J calls and clone size are as listed in that table; D and trimming were resolved from the DNA. The sample yields some 2.3 million clones, approximately 95% seen once. Study-level results: Among a few donors, around 5% of naive CD4 clonotypes were found in common. Sampling included only blood; tissue repertoires likely differ.

This chain uses TRBV19 with TRBJ2-1; 14 bases agree with TRBD2. The sequencing input was naive CD4+ T cells from PBMCs. Subset reported: CD45RA+ positively selected. This TCR came from a man between 18 and 35 years old in good health. Some clones in this sample may be carry-over from other donors' samples. The CDR3 sequence is CASTPKGTSGSSEQFF. The CDR3 DNA sequence: TGTGCCAGTACCCCCAAGGGGACTAGCGGGAGTAGTGAGCAGTTCTTC.